Detailed here is one TCR beta chain. The antigen this receptor binds is unknown. No qualities accompany the bases; no much larger clone lies one base away. This sample stems from a study of T-cell reconstitution after alpha-beta-depleted transplantation in children (TCRdb year 2016). Notes on the research overall: Using TCR repertoire profiling, the study followed T-cell immune reconstitution in a quantitative way in children after TCRalphabeta/CD19-depleted allogeneic hematopoietic cell transplantation.

Library method: PCR. Sequencing instrument: Illumina HiSeq 2500. To normalize quantification of the TCRbeta repertoire, the TCR libraries were built with molecular barcoding that relied on unique molecular identifiers. TCRdb cleaned the public reads at Q25 with fastp, built clones with MiXCR and kept in-frame beta chains. Each record represents a unique CDR3 protein, reported with the most common genes and DNA among its rows. This sample holds roughly 610,000 distinct CDR3 sequences; roughly 10% were observed only once. The ten largest clones represent about 4% of the sample. Relative to germline, V is 0 bases shorter and J is 9 bases shorter, with 16 bases between their ends. The CDR3 numbers 15 residues from cysteine through phenylalanine. The sequence is cut down to CDR3 DNA, 45 bases in frame from base 1. Sequences SGHRS (CDR1) and YFSETQ (CDR2) are obtained from the germline V gene.

The sequencing here drew on PBMCs from the stem cell graft donor, taken from the stem cell graft. This receptor was obtained from a human donor who donated a stem cell graft to a child with acute myeloid leukemia. Rearrangement joined TRBV5-1 to TRBJ2-4; a tentative D call is TRBD2 (5 bases match). CDR3 sequence: CASSLDGSAGGIQYF. The DNA sequence is given as TGCGCCAGCAGCTTGGATGGTTCGGCGGGTGGCATTCAGTACTTC.